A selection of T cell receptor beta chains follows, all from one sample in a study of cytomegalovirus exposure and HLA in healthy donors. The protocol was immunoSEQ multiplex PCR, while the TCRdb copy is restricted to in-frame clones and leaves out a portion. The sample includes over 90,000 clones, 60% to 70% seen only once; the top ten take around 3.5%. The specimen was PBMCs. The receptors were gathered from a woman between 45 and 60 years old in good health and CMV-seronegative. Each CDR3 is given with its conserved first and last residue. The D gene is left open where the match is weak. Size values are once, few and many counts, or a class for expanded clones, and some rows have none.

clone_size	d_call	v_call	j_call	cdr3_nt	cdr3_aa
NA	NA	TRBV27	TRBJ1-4	TGTGCCAGCAGTAGAAGTCAGGGGTGGAGTGAAAAACTGTTTTTT	CASSRSQGWSEKLFF
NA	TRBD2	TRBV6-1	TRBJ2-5	TGTGCCAGCAGTGCAGCTCCCGGGACTACTTTGTACCAAGAGACCCAGTACTTC	CASSAAPGTTLYQETQYF
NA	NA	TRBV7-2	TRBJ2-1	TGTGCCAGCAGCTCCGGACTGGACCCAAATGAGCAGTTCTTC	CASSSGLDPNEQFF
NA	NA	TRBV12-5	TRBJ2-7	TGTGCTAGTGCCCCGGTTCCGACATCCTACGAGCAGTACTTC	CASAPVPTSYEQYF
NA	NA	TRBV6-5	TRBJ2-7	TGTGCCAGCATGCGGGCCTACGAGCAGTACTTC	CASMRAYEQYF
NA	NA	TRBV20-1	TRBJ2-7	TGCAGTGCTAGAGATACCTACGAGCAGTACTTC	CSARDTYEQYF
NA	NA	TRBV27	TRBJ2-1	TGTGCCAGCAGTACGGGACTCCGCCGCGGTGAGCAGTTCTTC	CASSTGLRRGEQFF
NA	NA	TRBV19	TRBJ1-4	TGTGCCAGCGGGGCAGGGGATAGTGAAAAACTGTTTTTT	CASGAGDSEKLFF
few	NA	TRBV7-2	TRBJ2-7	TGTGCCAGCAGCTTAAGTTCGTACGGCGAGCAGTACTTC	CASSLSSYGEQYF
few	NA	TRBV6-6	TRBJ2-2	TGTGCCAGCAGTTCGGGGTCGAACACCGGGGAGCTGTTTTTT	CASSSGSNTGELFF
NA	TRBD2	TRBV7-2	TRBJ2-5	TGTGCCAGCAGCCGACTAGCGGGAGGGATTAACCAAGAGACCCAGTACTTC	CASSRLAGGINQETQYF
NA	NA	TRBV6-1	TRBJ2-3	TGTGCCAGCAGTGAAACGGACAAGAGCACAGATACGCAGTATTTT	CASSETDKSTDTQYF
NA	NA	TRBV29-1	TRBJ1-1	TGCAGCGGCGAACAGGTCATGAACACTGAAGCTTTCTTT	CSGEQVMNTEAFF
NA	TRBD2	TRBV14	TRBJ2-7	TGTGCCAGCAGCAGATACACGGGACTAGCGGGAGCCTACGAGCAGTACTTC	CASSRYTGLAGAYEQYF
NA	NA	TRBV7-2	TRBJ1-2	TGTGCCAGCAGCTCATTAGGGGGATCCTATGGCTACACCTTC	CASSSLGGSYGYTF
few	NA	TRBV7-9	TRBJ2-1	TGTGCCAGCAGCCTTGTTCTAGAGGGCCATGAGCAGTTCTTC	CASSLVLEGHEQFF
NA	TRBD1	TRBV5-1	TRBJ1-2	TGCGCCAGCAGCCCCTACGGGGACAGGGGGTCGGGCTACACCTTC	CASSPYGDRGSGYTF
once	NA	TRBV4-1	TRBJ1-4	TGCGCCAGCAGCCAAGATAGCCCGATTCAGGGGAGTGAAAAACTGTTTTTT	CASSQDSPIQGSEKLFF
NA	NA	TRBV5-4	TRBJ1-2	TGTGCCAGCAGCCTGGGGGCGACAGCTTTGGGCTACACCTTC	CASSLGATALGYTF
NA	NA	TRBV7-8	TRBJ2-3	TGTGCCAGCAGCTTAGGTTACGGGGGAGCTAGCACAGATACGCAGTATTTT	CASSLGYGGASTDTQYF
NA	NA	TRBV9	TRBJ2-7	TGTGCCAGCAGCTCCGGGGAAGGTTACGAGCAGTACTTC	CASSSGEGYEQYF
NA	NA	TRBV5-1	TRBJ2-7	TGCGCCAGCAGAGAGGGCTACGAGCAGTACTTC	CASREGYEQYF
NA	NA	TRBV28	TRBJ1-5	TGTGCCAGCAGTACCCGCTGGAGGGCGCGAAGCAATCAGCCCCAGCATTTT	CASSTRWRARSNQPQHF
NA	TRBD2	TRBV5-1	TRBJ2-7	TGCGCCAGCAATACCCTAGGGACTAGCGGCTACGAGCAGTACTTC	CASNTLGTSGYEQYF
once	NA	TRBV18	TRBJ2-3	TGTGCCAGCTCACCACAGGGGAGCACAGATACGCAGTATTTT	CASSPQGSTDTQYF
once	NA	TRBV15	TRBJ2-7	TGTGCCACCAGCAGAGAGGGGAGCTCCTACGAGCAGTACTTC	CATSREGSSYEQYF
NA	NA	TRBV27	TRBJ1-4	TGTGCCAGCAGTTTACTTACTAATGAAAAACTGTTTTTT	CASSLLTNEKLFF
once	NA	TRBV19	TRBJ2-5	TGTGCCAGTTCTCCCGGGACAAGCGAGACCCAGTACTTC	CASSPGTSETQYF
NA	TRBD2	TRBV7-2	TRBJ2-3	TGTGCCAGCAGCAAGACTAGCGGGGGGATCACAGATACGCAGTATTTT	CASSKTSGGITDTQYF
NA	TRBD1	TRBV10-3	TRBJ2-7	TGTGCCGTCGCGGGACAGGGGGGTGGCGAGCAGTACTTC	CAVAGQGGGEQYF
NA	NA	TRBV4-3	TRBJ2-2	TGCGCCAGCAGCCAAGATCTGGCGGGATCGAACACCGGGGAGCTGTTTTTT	CASSQDLAGSNTGELFF
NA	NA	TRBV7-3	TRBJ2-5	TGTGCCAGCAGCTTAACGGGGGGGACCCAGTACTTC	CASSLTGGTQYF
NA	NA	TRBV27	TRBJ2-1	TGTGCCAGCACCGCGGGTTCCTACAATGAGCAGTTCTTC	CASTAGSYNEQFF
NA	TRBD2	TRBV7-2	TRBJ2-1	TGTGCCAGCAGCCACACTAGCGGGAGCAATGAGCAGTTCTTC	CASSHTSGSNEQFF
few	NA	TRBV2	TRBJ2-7	TGTGCCAGCAAAGCGGGCCGCTGGCAGTACTTC	CASKAGRWQYF
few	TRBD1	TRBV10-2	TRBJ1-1	TGCGCCAGCAGTCTAACAGGGGGAGCTTTCTTT	CASSLTGGAFF
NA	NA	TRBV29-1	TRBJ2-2	TGCAGCGTTGGAGAGTCCAGGAGCAGGGGAGTGTTTTTT	CSVGESRSRGVFF
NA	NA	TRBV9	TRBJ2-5	TGTGCCAGCAGCGCCGGGTTTAGCGAAGAGACCCAGTACTTC	CASSAGFSEETQYF
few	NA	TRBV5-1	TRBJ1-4	TGCGCCAGCAGCTTGACGGGGGAAGGTTTAGAACTGTTTTTT	CASSLTGEGLELFF
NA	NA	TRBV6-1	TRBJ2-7	TGTGCCAGCAGGAGCTACGAGCAGTACTTC	CASRSYEQYF